The clone carrying this T cell receptor (beta chain) has more than one count but fewer than ten. The source of the sample is a study of tumour-infiltrating T cells in Burkitt lymphoma. Whole-study context: Survival, overall and progression-free, tracked with productive clonality.

TCRdb keeps only in-frame clones here, not all; method: immunoSEQ multiplex PCR. Of over 4,000 clones detected, roughly a quarter appear once; the ten largest clones hold about 25%. Germline V gene data show CDR1 as SGHTA and CDR2 as FQGTGA. Trimming pared 4 bases from V and 1 base from J, leaving 9 bases between. The CDR3 spans 14 residues. The sample taken for sequencing was tumor tissue. This chain joins TRBV7-3 and TRBJ2-3; D gene unclear. This receptor was taken from a human donor with diffuse large B-cell lymphoma. For the CDR3, the DNA is TGTGCCAGCAGCTCGATTGGAGGCACAGATACGCAGTATTTT. Protein product: CASSSIGGTDTQYF.